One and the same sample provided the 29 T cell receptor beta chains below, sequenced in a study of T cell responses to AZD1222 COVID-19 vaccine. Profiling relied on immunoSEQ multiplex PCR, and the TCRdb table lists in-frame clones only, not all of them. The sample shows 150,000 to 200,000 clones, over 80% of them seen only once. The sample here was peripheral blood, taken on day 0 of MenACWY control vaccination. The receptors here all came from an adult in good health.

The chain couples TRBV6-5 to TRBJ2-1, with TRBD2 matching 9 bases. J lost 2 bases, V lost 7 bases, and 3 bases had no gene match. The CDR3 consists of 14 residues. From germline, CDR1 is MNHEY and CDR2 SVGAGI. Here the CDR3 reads CASTQREAYNEQFF. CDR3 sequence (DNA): TGTGCCAGCACCCAGCGGGAGGCCTACAATGAGCAGTTCTTC.

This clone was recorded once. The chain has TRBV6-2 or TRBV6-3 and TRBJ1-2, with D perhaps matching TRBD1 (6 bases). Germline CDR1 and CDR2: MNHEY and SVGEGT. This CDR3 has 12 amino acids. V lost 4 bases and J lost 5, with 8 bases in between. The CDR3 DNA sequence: TGTGCCAGCAGTTTACAGGGATATGGCTACACCTTC. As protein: CASSLQGYGYTF.

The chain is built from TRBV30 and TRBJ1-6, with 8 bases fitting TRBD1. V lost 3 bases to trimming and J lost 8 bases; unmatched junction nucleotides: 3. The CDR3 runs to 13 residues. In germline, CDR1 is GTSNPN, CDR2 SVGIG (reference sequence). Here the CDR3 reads CAWSLQGDSPLHF. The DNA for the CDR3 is TGTGCCTGGAGCTTACAGGGGGATTCACCCCTCCACTTT.

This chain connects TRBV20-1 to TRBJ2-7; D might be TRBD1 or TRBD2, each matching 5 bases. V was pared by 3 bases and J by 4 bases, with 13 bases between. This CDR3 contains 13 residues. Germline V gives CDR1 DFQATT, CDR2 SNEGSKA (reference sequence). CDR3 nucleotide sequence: TGCAGTGCTAGTTACTGGGACCAATACGAGCAGTACTTC. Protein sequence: CSASYWDQYEQYF.

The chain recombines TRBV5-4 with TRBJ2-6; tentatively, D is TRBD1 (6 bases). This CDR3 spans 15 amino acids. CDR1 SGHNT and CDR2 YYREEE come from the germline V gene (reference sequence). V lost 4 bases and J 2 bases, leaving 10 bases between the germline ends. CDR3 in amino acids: CASSPQGTGANVLTF. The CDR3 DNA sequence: TGTGCCAGCAGCCCACAGGGAACTGGGGCCAACGTCCTGACTTTC.

CDR3 in amino acids: CASIVGSHTDTQYF. CDR3 coding DNA: TGTGCCAGCATTGTAGGGAGCCACACAGATACGCAGTATTTT. V is TRBV6-5 and J is TRBJ2-3; tentatively, D is TRBD2 (5 bases). CDR1 is MNHEY and CDR2 is SVGAGI in the germline V gene. The V gene lost 7 bases and the J gene lost 2 bases, with 13 bases spanning the gap. The CDR3 has 14 residues.

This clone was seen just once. CDR3 sequence reads: CASSEPGAGNTIYF. CDR3 bases: TGTGCCAGCAGTGAACCAGGGGCTGGAAACACCATATATTTT. The chain uses TRBV6-1 and TRBJ1-3; possible D gene TRBD1, 6 bases. V was cut by 2 bases and J by 2 bases, with 7 bases left in between. The length of the CDR3 is 14 residues. Germline-derived CDR1 and CDR2 are MNHNS and SASEGT.

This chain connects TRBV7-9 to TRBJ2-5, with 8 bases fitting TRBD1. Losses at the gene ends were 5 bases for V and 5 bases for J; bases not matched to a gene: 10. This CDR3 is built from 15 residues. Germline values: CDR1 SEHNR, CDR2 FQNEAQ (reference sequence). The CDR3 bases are TGTGCCAGCAGCCCTGAGGCAGGGGGCAGGGAGACCCAGTACTTC. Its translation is CASSPEAGGRETQYF.

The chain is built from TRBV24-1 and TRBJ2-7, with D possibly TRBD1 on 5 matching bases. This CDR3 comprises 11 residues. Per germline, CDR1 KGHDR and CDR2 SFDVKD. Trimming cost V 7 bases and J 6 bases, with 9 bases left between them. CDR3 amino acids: CATSDRGEQYF. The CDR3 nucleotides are TGTGCCACCAGCGACAGAGGCGAGCAGTACTTC.

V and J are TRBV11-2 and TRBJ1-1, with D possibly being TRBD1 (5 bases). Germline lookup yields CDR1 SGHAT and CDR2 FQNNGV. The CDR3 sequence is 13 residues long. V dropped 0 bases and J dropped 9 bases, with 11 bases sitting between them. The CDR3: CASSLDMGPKAFF. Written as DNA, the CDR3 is TGTGCCAGCAGCTTAGATATGGGACCTAAAGCTTTCTTT.

The CDR3 protein is CASSWSRAKRRNTEAFF. DNA for the CDR3: TGTGCCAGCAGTTGGAGCCGGGCCAAGCGAAGGAACACTGAAGCTTTCTTT. This rearrangement joins TRBV28 to TRBJ1-1; no clear D gene. The CDR3 covers 17 residues. The V gene lost 4 bases and the J gene lost 1 base, with 19 bases spanning the gap. The V gene's germline CDR1 is MDHEN and CDR2 SYDVKM.

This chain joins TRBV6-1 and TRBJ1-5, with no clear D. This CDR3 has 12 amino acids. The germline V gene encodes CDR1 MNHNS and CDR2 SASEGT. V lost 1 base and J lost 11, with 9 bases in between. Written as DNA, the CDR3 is TGTGCCAGCAGTGAAGTGGGCTTGGCCCAGCATTTT. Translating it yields CASSEVGLAQHF.

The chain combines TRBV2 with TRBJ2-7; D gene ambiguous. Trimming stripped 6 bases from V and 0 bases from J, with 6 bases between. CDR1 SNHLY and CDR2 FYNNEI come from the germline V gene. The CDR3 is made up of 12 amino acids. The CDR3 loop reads CASSGSSYEQYF. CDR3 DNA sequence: TGTGCCAGCAGCGGCAGCTCCTACGAGCAGTACTTC.

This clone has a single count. CDR3 region: CASSLLSGGLGGEQFF. The CDR3 bases are TGTGCCAGCAGTTTACTTTCGGGGGGACTAGGGGGTGAGCAGTTCTTC. V usage is TRBV27 and J usage is TRBJ2-1; 8 bases are a match to TRBD2. Germline CDR1 is MNHEY and CDR2 is SMNVEV (reference sequence). The CDR3 sequence is 16 residues long. With V trimmed by 2 bases and J by 9 bases, 12 bases remained unmatched.

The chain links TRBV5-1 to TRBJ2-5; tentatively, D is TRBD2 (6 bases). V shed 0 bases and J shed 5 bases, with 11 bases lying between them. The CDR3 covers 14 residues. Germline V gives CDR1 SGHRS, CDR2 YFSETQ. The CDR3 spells CASSLETSVETQYF. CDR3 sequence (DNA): TGCGCCAGCAGCTTGGAGACTAGTGTGGAGACCCAGTACTTC. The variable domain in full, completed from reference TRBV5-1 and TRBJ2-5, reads KAGVTQTPRYLIKTRGQQVTLSCSPISGHRSVSWYQQTPGQGLQFLFEYFSETQRNKGNFPGRFSGRQFSNSRSEMNVSTLELGDSALYLCASSLETSVETQYFGPGTRLLVL.

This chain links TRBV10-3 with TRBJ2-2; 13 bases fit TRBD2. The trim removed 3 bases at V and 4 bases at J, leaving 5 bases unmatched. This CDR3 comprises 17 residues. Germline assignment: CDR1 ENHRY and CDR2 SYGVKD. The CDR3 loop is CAISDFTSGRGTGELFF. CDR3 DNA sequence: TGTGCCATCAGTGATTTTACTAGCGGGAGGGGCACCGGGGAGCTGTTTTTT.

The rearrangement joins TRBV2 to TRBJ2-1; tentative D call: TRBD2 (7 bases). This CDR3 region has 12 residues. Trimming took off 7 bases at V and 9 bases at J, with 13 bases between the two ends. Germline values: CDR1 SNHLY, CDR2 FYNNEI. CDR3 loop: CASTLGGAEQFF. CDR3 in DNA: TGTGCCAGCACCCTGGGGGGGGCTGAGCAGTTCTTC.

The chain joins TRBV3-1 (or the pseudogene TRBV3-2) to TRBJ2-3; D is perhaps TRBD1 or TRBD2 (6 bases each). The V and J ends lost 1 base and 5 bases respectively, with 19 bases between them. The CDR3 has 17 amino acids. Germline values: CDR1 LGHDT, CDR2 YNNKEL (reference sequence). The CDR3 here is CASSQAWGARRGDTQYF. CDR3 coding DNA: TGTGCCAGCAGCCAAGCCTGGGGGGCGCGAAGGGGAGATACGCAGTATTTT.

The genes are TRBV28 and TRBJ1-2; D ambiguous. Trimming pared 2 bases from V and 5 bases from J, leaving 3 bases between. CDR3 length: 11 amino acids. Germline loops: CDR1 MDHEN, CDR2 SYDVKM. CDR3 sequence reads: CASSLNYGYTF. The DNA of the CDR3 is TGTGCCAGCAGTTTAAATTATGGCTACACCTTC.

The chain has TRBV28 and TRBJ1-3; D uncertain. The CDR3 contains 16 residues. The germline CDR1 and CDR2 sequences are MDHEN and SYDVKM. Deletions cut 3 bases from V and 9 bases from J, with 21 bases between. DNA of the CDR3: TGTGCCAGCAGTTTCGAGGACCCGGTGGGAATGGGCACCATATATTTT. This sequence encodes CASSFEDPVGMGTIYF. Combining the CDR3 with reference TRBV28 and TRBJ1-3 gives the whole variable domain DVKVTQSSRYLVKRTGEKVFLECVQDMDHENMFWYRQDPGLGLRLIYFSYDVKMKEKGDIPEGYSVSREKKERFSLILESASTNQTSMYLCASSFEDPVGMGTIYFGEGSWLTVV.

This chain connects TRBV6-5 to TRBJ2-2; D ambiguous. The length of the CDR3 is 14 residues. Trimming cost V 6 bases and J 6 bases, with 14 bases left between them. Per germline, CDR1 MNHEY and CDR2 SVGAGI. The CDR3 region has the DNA TGTGCCAGCAGAGGTATCGACGGCGCCGGGGAGCTGTTTTTT. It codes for CASRGIDGAGELFF.

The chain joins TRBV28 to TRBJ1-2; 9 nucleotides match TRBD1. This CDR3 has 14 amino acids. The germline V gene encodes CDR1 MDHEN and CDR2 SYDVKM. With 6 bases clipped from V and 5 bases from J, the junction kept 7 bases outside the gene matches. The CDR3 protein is CASRSGQGSYGYTF. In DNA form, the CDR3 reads TGTGCCAGCAGATCGGGACAGGGAAGTTATGGCTACACCTTC.

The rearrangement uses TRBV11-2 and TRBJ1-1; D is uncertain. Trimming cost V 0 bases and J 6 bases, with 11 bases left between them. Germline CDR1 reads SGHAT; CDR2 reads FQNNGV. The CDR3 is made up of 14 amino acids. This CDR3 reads CASSLEPSNPEAFF. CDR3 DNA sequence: TGTGCCAGCAGCTTAGAGCCTTCAAACCCTGAAGCTTTCTTT.

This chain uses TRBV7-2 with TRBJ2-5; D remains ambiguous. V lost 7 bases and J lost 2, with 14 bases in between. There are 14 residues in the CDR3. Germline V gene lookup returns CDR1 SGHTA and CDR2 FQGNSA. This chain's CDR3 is CASTPEVRQETQYF. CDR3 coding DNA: TGTGCCAGCACGCCCGAGGTTAGACAAGAGACCCAGTACTTC.

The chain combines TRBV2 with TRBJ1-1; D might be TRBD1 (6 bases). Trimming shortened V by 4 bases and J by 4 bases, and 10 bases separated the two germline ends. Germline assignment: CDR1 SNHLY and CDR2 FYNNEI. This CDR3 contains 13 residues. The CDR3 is CASSVGQFTEAFF. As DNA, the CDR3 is TGTGCCAGCAGTGTCGGACAGTTCACTGAAGCTTTCTTT. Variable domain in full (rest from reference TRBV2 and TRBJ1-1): EPEVTQTPSHQVTQMGQEVILRCVPISNHLYFYWYRQILGQKVEFLVSFYNNEISEKSEIFDDQFSVERPDGSNFTLKIRSTKLEDSAMYFCASSVGQFTEAFFGQGTRLTVV.

The CDR3 is CATSDDSLAGVTDTQYF. The CDR3 bases are TGTGCCACCAGTGATGACAGTCTAGCGGGAGTGACAGATACGCAGTATTTT. The chain recombines TRBV24-1 with TRBJ2-3, with TRBD2 matching 10 bases. This CDR3 is built from 17 residues. Germline values: CDR1 KGHDR, CDR2 SFDVKD. Trimming cost V 3 bases and J 3 bases; bases outside gene matches: 8.

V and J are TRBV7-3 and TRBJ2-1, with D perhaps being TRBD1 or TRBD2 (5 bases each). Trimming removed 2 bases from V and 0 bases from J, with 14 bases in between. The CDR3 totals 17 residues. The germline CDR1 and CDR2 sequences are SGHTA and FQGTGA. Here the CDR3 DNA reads TGTGCCAGCAGCTTATCGGGTGAGGGGAGCTCCTACAATGAGCAGTTCTTC. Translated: CASSLSGEGSSYNEQFF.

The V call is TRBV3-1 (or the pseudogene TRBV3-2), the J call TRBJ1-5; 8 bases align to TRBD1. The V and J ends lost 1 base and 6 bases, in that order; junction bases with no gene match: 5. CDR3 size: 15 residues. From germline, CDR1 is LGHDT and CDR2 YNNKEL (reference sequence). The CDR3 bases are TGTGCCAGCAGCCAAGGAGGACAGGGCTTTCAGCCCCAGCATTTT. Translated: CASSQGGQGFQPQHF.

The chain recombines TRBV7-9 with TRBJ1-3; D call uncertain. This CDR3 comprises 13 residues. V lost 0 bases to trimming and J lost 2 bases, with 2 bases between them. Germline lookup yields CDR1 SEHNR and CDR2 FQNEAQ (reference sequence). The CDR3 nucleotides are TGTGCCAGCAGCTTAGCCCCTGGAAACACCATATATTTT. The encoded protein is CASSLAPGNTIYF.